This TCR beta chain was captured in a study of cytomegalovirus exposure and HLA in healthy donors (dated by TCRdb to 2017 to 2019). Notes on the research overall: An earlier analysis of roughly 610 of the donors reported approximately 300 Gb of sequence data and around 120 million unique TCR beta sequences obtained from 150 million to 200 million T cells. Approximately 310 gigabases of sequencing data and approximately 85 million unique TCR sequences were included in an early release covering around 600 HLA-typed donors. Among the roughly 400 genotyped donors, more than 70% belonged to the genetic ancestry cluster associated with self-reported Caucasian donors. The study aimed to test whether signatures of past pathogen exposure could be identified by cataloging public T cell receptors. The study profiled the T cell repertoires of hundreds of subjects by immunosequencing and related them to cytomegalovirus serostatus. In addition to the first cohort of about 650 subjects, a separate validation cohort of over 90 different subjects was used. High-throughput TCR immunosequencing, statistical association of individual TCRs with disease status, and machine learning were combined to predict cytomegalovirus infection status. To study patterns of TCR occurrence, a later analysis re-analyzed previously published TCR beta repertoires from 600 to 750 donors and added high-resolution HLA genotyping. Rather than using new phenotypic data, the later analysis identified candidate immune exposures from TCR beta sequences and from how often those sequences occurred across donors. To decide whether each TCR beta V gene segment behaved as functional or pseudogenic, an earlier analysis of over 500 of the donors relied on high-throughput TCR beta sequencing. Donor age, sex, ethnicity and CMV serostatus were compiled together with the repertoire data. In a later genetic analysis, genome-wide SNP genotypes for about 65% of the 666 donors were used, and that subset was treated as a discovery cohort. All discovery cohort repertoires had been generated on a single sequencing platform. HLA typing included class I and class II loci at four-digit resolution. Typing coverage differed by locus: A, B, C, DRB1 and DQB1 were typed in roughly 620-630 donors, DQA1 in around 500, DPA1 in approximately 610, and DPB1 in just under 490. Roughly 5 DR-DQ haplotypes were handled as single units for association and clustering because linkage in the cohort was strong. Among about 370 genotyped donors of the cohort, an average of approximately 220,000 unique TCR beta nucleotide sequences was sequenced per donor, of which approximately 18% were non-productive.

Remarks on this clone: This receptor's antigen is unknown. Base qualities are missing; no much larger clone stands one base away.

The study at large found these results: According to the authors, the approach could potentially be generalized to other disease states and immunological phenotypes. The classifier was reported to diagnose cytomegalovirus status with high specificity and sensitivity in both the original and validation cohorts. Some IMGT-functional V segments, including TRBV6-2 and TRBV6-3, could not be told apart with the 87-base-pair reads, so those segments were excluded. Because HLA typing was missing for some donors at each locus, association tests included only the typed subset. Linkage disequilibrium might explain the correlated functional status among segregating V segments, but an unknown experimental factor could not be excluded. A later genetic analysis reported fewer N-insertions in productive TCRs among donors in an Asian-associated ancestry cluster than the roughly 650-donor mean. Most TCR sequences were seen in very few donors, while some public TCRs were found in many individuals. A later analysis associated about 17,000 TCR beta sequences with specific HLA alleles at a false discovery rate of 0.05. A group of highly shared sequence variants was considered likely to be a technical artifact of the sequencing pipeline. A further reported finding was that TCR beta sequences accurately predicted the HLA-A and HLA-B alleles for most subjects in the first cohort. The study listed 150 to 200 TCR beta chains as associated with cytomegalovirus. When HLA alleles, especially DR and DQ, strongly co-occurred, TCR associations were difficult to assign to individual alleles. This cohort had only TCR beta chains sequenced, and the lack of alpha or paired-chain data limited which features could be detected. Most CMV-associated TCR beta chains appeared to be HLA-restricted in a later analysis, and the HLA associations seemed to be driven largely by CMV exposure. In a later analysis, the rate of TCR association differed among HLA loci, with DRB1 alleles having the most associated TCRs and HLA-C alleles having the fewest. Immune exposure information for the cohort was limited to CMV serostatus. Several of the top co-occurrence clusters appeared to be linked to parvovirus B19, influenza, CMV and Epstein-Barr virus, according to a later analysis. A few of the identified cytomegalovirus-associated TCR beta chains were confirmed in vitro to be specific for cytomegalovirus antigens. The earlier analysis of nearly 600 of the donors excluded 15 to 20 rarely observed V segments, including chromosome 9 orphons, because counts were too low. V-gene and J-gene trimming of TCR beta chains was associated with a missense DCLRE1C variant in a later genetic analysis, and the association was replicated in an independent cohort. Compared with equally common non-associated chains, HLA-associated TCR beta chains in a later analysis were more clonally expanded and had lower generation probabilities. Sequencing depth was assumed to be roughly uniform across donors in the presence/absence analyses, though that assumption may not hold. Broadly in line with IMGT annotations, most TCR beta V segments showed up in productive rearrangements about 90% or about 30% of the time in an earlier analysis of under 700 of the donors.

The cohort consisted of more than 650 healthy bone marrow donors. At the time of sampling, all cohort members were nominally healthy, though unrecorded immune exposures were likely present. The donor tested CMV seronegative and was one of the 352 seronegative cohort members. Each donor provided a peripheral blood sample, and peripheral blood mononuclear cells were used for TCR beta sequencing. Genomic DNA was extracted from the blood cell samples with the Qiagen DNeasy Blood Extraction Kit. The method behind the library was the immunoSEQ multiplex PCR assay. For the multiplex PCR, a mixture combining 60 forward primers for TCR Vbeta segments and 13 reverse primers for TCR Jbeta segments was used. The CDR3 region of rearranged TCR beta genes was amplified from genomic DNA with a multiplex PCR assay. Amplified TCR beta libraries were sequenced as 87-base-pair reads on the Illumina HiSeq System. The source study handled its data this way. A later analysis tallied some 79 million unique TCR beta chains across the 666 repertoires, and about 12 million of those chains were shared by two or more donors. To remove PCR and sequencing errors, raw reads were error-corrected and collapsed into unique sequences using a nearest-neighbor algorithm that merged closely related sequences. Alignment of CDR3 sequences to IMGT reference sequences was used to assign V, D and J gene segments. Each retained sequence needed at least a six-nucleotide match to both a V gene segment and a J gene segment. Rearrangements were classified as productive when the CDR3 lacked stop codons and remained in frame with V and J, and all other rearrangements were classified as non-productive. CDR3 was defined according to IMGT convention as the region running from the second conserved V-encoded cysteine to the conserved J-encoded phenylalanine. Sequences without an unambiguous match to a single V gene segment were excluded from the earlier analysis of a few hundred of the donors. In an earlier analysis of some 590 of the donors, a V segment was called functional when productive rearrangements were above 56.7%, and segregating when the standard deviation between donors exceeded 5%. A statistical classification framework was built to diagnose cytomegalovirus status from the catalog of TCR beta chain sequences. In a later analysis, V and J genes were assigned by comparing TCR nucleotide sequences against IMGT/GENE-DB human TR gene sequences. The TCRdist pipeline was used in a later analysis to assign CDR3 sequences and most-parsimonious VDJ recombination scenarios. A later analysis defined each TCR beta chain by its CDR3 amino acid sequence plus V-gene family, and excluded reads lacking a unique V-gene family. As a way to deal with suspected cross-contamination and a sequencing artifact, a later analysis dropped 500 to 700 nucleotide sequences that were highly shared and had low generation probability. In a later analysis, a clonal expansion index for each public chain was calculated from normalized within-repertoire ranks of inferred template counts. Generation probabilities in a later analysis came from a VDJ recombination model fitted to out-of-frame rearrangements, and those results were checked against IGoR. In a later analysis, hypergeometric tests were used to score TCR-TCR, TCR-HLA and TCR-CMV co-occurrence, with a repertoire-size bias correction applied to TCR pairs. In a later analysis, false discovery rates were estimated by permuting HLA or CMV assignments 20 times. In a later analysis, co-occurring TCRs were grouped using DBSCAN, with TCRdist sequence similarity added in when clustering inside HLA-allele-positive subsets. Repertoires with fewer than 30,000 or more than 120,000 public chains, plus five repertoires with anomalous nucleotide sharing, were excluded from co-occurrence clustering. TCRdb stores this immuneACCESS table with in-frame sequences only. Part of the clones is absent; in the studies checked, under half of the shortfall reflects unresolved V genes, and no reason is known for the rest. V, J and clone size reflect that table, while D and trimming were determined from the DNA. In all, the sample holds 100,000 to 150,000 clones, and roughly 80% of those were seen once. The ten largest clones take up about 4% of the sample.

The trim is 4 bases for V and 3 bases for J, with a gap of 16 bases between the germline ends. The germline V gene (reference sequence) specifies LNHDA as CDR1 and SQIVND as CDR2. The CDR3 sequence holds 15 residues, the cysteine and phenylalanine included. CDR3 DNA only is kept here, 45 bases in frame from base 1. The receptor chain draws on TRBV19 and TRBJ2-7; the D gene is perhaps TRBD1, on 6 matching bases. This sequence was found in a woman in her forties in good health and CMV-seronegative. Sequencing was carried out using PBMCs. The DNA sequence reads TGTGCCAGTAGTACCCTGCAGGACAGAGACTACGAGCAGTACTTC. Its protein is CASSTLQDRDYEQYF.